One and the same sample provided the 17 T cell receptor beta chains below, sequenced in a study of CD4 T cells in relation to SARS-CoV-2 and coronaviruses (dated by TCRdb to the early 2020s). The protocol used for the library was the immunoSEQ multiplex PCR assay. The table comes from immuneACCESS by way of TCRdb, which keeps in-frame sequences with V and J called. Part of the clones is missing from these tables; in studies checked, under half for an unresolved V gene and the rest for unknown reasons. This sample is represented by about 36,000 clones; around 77% of them were singletons. The ten top clones hold approximately 20% of the sample. No antigen is known for these receptors. Material for sequencing was memory CD4+ T cells from PBMCs, cultured in vitro. This sample's cell subset or site label indicates: memory (non-naive) CD4+ T cells. The receptors were sampled from an adult with COVID-19.

Regarding this clone: At the DNA level, this CDR3 is encoded by other sequences in the same sample as well. This chain links TRBV10-1 with TRBJ2-5; D call uncertain. The CDR3 runs 11 residues. Germline CDR1 WNHNN, CDR2 SYGVQD (reference sequence). The V end was cut by 5 bases, the J end by 1 base, with 2 bases between. The CDR3 DNA reads as TGCGCCAGCAGTTTCCAAGAGACCCAGTACTTC. It is translated as CASSFQETQYF.

The chain carries TRBV12-3 or TRBV12-4 and TRBJ2-5; no firm D call. There are 13 residues in the CDR3. V lost 1 base, J lost 3 bases, and 6 bases lay in between. The CDR3 coding sequence is TGTGCCAGCAGTTTAGGTTGGGAAGAGACCCAGTACTTC. Translated: CASSLGWEETQYF.

This chain uses TRBV28 with TRBJ2-1, with 14 bases identical to TRBD2. CDR1 MDHEN and CDR2 SYDVKM come from the germline V gene. The V segment lost 3 bases and the J segment 9 bases; nucleotides outside the gene matches: 13. The CDR3 runs to 18 residues. For the CDR3, the DNA is TGTGCCAGCAGTTTCTTCGCCCGACTAGCGGGAGGGCCGGGTGAGCAGTTCTTC. Its translation: CASSFFARLAGGPGEQFF.

The rearrangement links TRBV9 to TRBJ2-2, with D tentatively TRBD1 or TRBD2 (5 bases each). CDR3 length equals 16 residues. CDR1 SGDLS and CDR2 YYNGEE come from the germline V gene. Trimming took off 0 bases at V and 3 bases at J, with 12 bases between the two ends. The chain's CDR3 is CASSVDPGPDTGELFF. In nucleotides, the CDR3 is TGTGCCAGCAGCGTAGACCCGGGACCCGACACCGGGGAGCTGTTTTTT.

In its sample, this clone was seen a few times. The J gene is TRBJ1-6, the V gene TRBV5-4; D not resolved. The germline gives CDR1 SGHNT, CDR2 YYREEE (reference sequence). V dropped 2 bases and J dropped 7 bases, with 10 bases sitting between them. This CDR3 has 14 residues. CDR3 sequence (DNA): TGTGCCAGCAGCTTCGGCCTATCCAATTCACCCCTCCACTTT. Translation: CASSFGLSNSPLHF.

The chain employs TRBV5-4 and TRBJ2-7, with 11 bases matching TRBD2. Trimming at V came to 4 bases and at J to 6 bases, leaving 6 bases not matched to a gene. CDR1 and CDR2 from the germline V gene are SGHNT and YYREEE (reference sequence). CDR3 size: 14 residues. For the CDR3, the DNA is TGTGCCAGCAGCCCTACTAGCGGGAGTGTCGAGCAGTACTTC. This gives the protein CASSPTSGSVEQYF.

This chain uses TRBV30 with TRBJ1-6; TRBD1 matches at 9 bases. From germline, CDR1 is GTSNPN and CDR2 SVGIG (reference sequence). The CDR3 length is 16 residues. The J segment lost 10 bases and the V segment lost 3 bases, leaving 13 bases of the junction unmatched. DNA of the CDR3: TGTGCCTGGAGAGAACCTTACAGGGGGCGCAGGTCACCCCTCCACTTT. Protein sequence: CAWREPYRGRRSPLHF. The full variable domain, rest sourced from reference TRBV30 and TRBJ1-6, is SQTIHQWPATLVQPVGSPLSLECTVEGTSNPNLYWYRQAAGRGLQLLFYSVGIGQISSEVPQNLSASRPQDRQFILSSKKLLLSDSGFYLCAWREPYRGRRSPLHFGNGTRLTVT.

The V gene is TRBV24-1, the J gene TRBJ2-5, with 10 bases identical to TRBD2. CDR3 size: 14 residues. Per the germline V gene, CDR1 is KGHDR and CDR2 is SFDVKD. The V and J ends lost 5 bases and 3 bases, in that order; junction bases with no gene match: 2. The CDR3 DNA follows: TGTGCCACCAGTGCAGCGGGAGGGAAAGAGACCCAGTACTTC. This codes for CATSAAGGKETQYF.

The CDR3 sequence is CASRGPGIHEQYF. The CDR3 DNA reads as TGTGCCAGCAGGGGCCCGGGTATCCACGAGCAGTACTTC. The rearrangement joins TRBV28 to TRBJ2-7, with no clear D. There are 13 residues in the CDR3. With 6 bases removed from V and 5 bases from J, the gap between germline ends came to 14 bases. Germline lookup yields CDR1 MDHEN and CDR2 SYDVKM.

This sequence joins TRBV5-4 and TRBJ1-2; D is undetermined. CDR3 length equals 14 residues. V was clipped by 5 bases and J by 4 bases, with 15 bases between them. Germline assignment: CDR1 SGHNT and CDR2 YYREEE (reference sequence). The chain's CDR3 is CASSPPSTGYGYTF. The CDR3 bases are TGTGCCAGCAGTCCCCCGTCAACGGGCTATGGCTACACCTTC. Full variable domain (missing parts from reference TRBV5-4 and TRBJ1-2): ETGVTQSPTHLIKTRGQQVTLRCSSQSGHNTVSWYQQALGQGPQFIFQYYREEENGRGNFPPRFSGLQFPNYSSELNVNALELDDSALYLCASSPPSTGYGYTFGSGTRLTVV.

V and J are TRBV18 and TRBJ2-7; 8 nucleotides align to TRBD2. V gave up 3 bases and J gave up 0 bases; unmatched junction bases: 7. From germline, CDR1 is KGHSH and CDR2 LQKENI. The CDR3 is 16 residues long. The CDR3 DNA sequence: TGTGCCAGCTCACCTATAGCGGGGCAAAGCTCCTACGAGCAGTACTTC. Protein product: CASSPIAGQSSYEQYF.

Written as DNA, the CDR3 is TGTGCCAGCAGCTATCGGACGGCTAGCGGGAGAAGTACGCAGTATTTT. Translation gives CASSYRTASGRSTQYF. V and J are TRBV28 and TRBJ2-3; TRBD2 agrees at 10 bases. From germline, CDR1 is MDHEN and CDR2 SYDVKM. The ends lost 6 bases at V and 8 bases at J; junction bases unmatched: 14. CDR3 length: 16 amino acids.

The genes are TRBV4-3 and TRBJ1-2; the D is unclear. Germline V gene data show CDR1 as LGHNA and CDR2 as YSLEER. CDR3 length equals 14 residues. Trimming took 1 base from V and 2 from J, leaving 8 bases between them. The CDR3 sequence is CASSQGTTNYGYTF. CDR3 nucleotides: TGCGCCAGCAGCCAAGGGACGACCAACTATGGCTACACCTTC.

This clone occurred a few times. The chain uses TRBV5-1 and TRBJ2-1, with 9 bases fitting TRBD2. The germline gives CDR1 SGHRS, CDR2 YFSETQ. Trimming took 0 bases from V and 9 from J; bases not matched to a gene: 4. This CDR3 comprises 14 residues. DNA for the CDR3: TGCGCCAGCAGCTTGGGCTTGCGGGAGGGTGAGCAGTTCTTC. This gives the protein CASSLGLREGEQFF.

V and J are TRBV7-9 and TRBJ1-2; 7 nucleotides align to TRBD1. The CDR3 runs 13 residues. The V gene end was trimmed by 5 bases and the J gene end by 4 bases; junction bases not matched to a gene: 4. Germline assignment: CDR1 SEHNR and CDR2 FQNEAQ (reference sequence). The CDR3: CASSNRGPYGYTF. CDR3 bases: TGTGCCAGCAGCAATAGGGGGCCCTATGGCTACACCTTC.

CDR3 coding DNA: TGTGCCAGCAGTGTTATTACGGGAGAGACCCAGTACTTC. It codes for CASSVITGETQYF. The chain is built from TRBV6-4 and TRBJ2-5; D remains ambiguous. CDR3 length: 13 residues. The germline CDR1 and CDR2 sequences are MRHNA and SNTAGT. The V end lost 4 bases, the J end lost 4 bases, and 10 bases lay between the germline ends.

This chain uses TRBV5-4 with TRBJ1-4; possible D gene TRBD1, 6 bases. The V gene's germline CDR1 is SGHNT and CDR2 YYREEE (reference sequence). With 3 bases removed from V and 2 bases from J, the gap between germline ends came to 17 bases. This CDR3 is built from 17 residues. CDR3 residues: CASSSTGHSATNEKLFF. Here the CDR3 DNA reads TGTGCCAGCAGCTCCACAGGGCACAGTGCTACTAATGAAAAACTGTTTTTT.